These T cell receptor beta chains were read from a single sample in a study of cytomegalovirus exposure and HLA in healthy donors. The data were produced by immunoSEQ multiplex PCR, yet TCRdb's version contains in-frame clones alone and is incomplete. Here the sample spans about 78,000 clones, 90% to 96% being singletons. The sequenced sample consisted of PBMCs. Receptors were obtained from a man aged 18 to 29 in good health and CMV-seropositive. Each CDR3 is given with its conserved first and last residue. A D gene is named only where the DNA matches it firmly.

d_call: TRBD2; v_call: TRBV28; j_call: TRBJ2-3; cdr3_aa: CASSDSGSPPDTQYF
d_call: NA; v_call: TRBV19; j_call: TRBJ2-7; cdr3_aa: CASSPGPGVYEQYF
d_call: NA; v_call: TRBV28; j_call: TRBJ1-5; cdr3_aa: CASSLNVPGDQPQHF
d_call: NA; v_call: TRBV19; j_call: TRBJ2-7; cdr3_aa: CASSRTDETYEQYF
d_call: NA; v_call: TRBV28; j_call: TRBJ2-7; cdr3_aa: CASSRGSYEQYF
d_call: TRBD2; v_call: TRBV6-1; j_call: TRBJ2-5; cdr3_aa: CASSVRTSGPQETQYF
d_call: NA; v_call: TRBV27; j_call: TRBJ2-1; cdr3_aa: CASSPLPATDNEQFF
d_call: NA; v_call: TRBV7-2; j_call: TRBJ2-7; cdr3_aa: CASSLVSGDHYEQYF
d_call: NA; v_call: TRBV2; j_call: TRBJ1-1; cdr3_aa: CASRGDSLTGEAFF
d_call: NA; v_call: TRBV12-5; j_call: TRBJ2-1; cdr3_aa: CASGSRGGANEQFF
d_call: NA; v_call: TRBV30; j_call: TRBJ2-5; cdr3_aa: CAWGLTSRETQYF
d_call: TRBD1; v_call: TRBV19; j_call: TRBJ1-4; cdr3_aa: CASSTSGTGFEKLFF
d_call: NA; v_call: TRBV18; j_call: TRBJ1-3; cdr3_aa: CASSPTGVGGNTIYF
d_call: NA; v_call: TRBV4-2; j_call: TRBJ1-5; cdr3_aa: CASSQETGNQNQPQHF
d_call: TRBD1; v_call: TRBV6-6; j_call: TRBJ2-3; cdr3_aa: CASSTGQGLNTQYF
d_call: NA; v_call: TRBV15; j_call: TRBJ1-2; cdr3_aa: CATSRSPPQGNYGYTF
d_call: TRBD1; v_call: TRBV15; j_call: TRBJ1-2; cdr3_aa: CATSRDLGRGNGYTF
d_call: NA; v_call: TRBV29-1; j_call: TRBJ1-3; cdr3_aa: CSASEGNTIYF
d_call: TRBD2; v_call: TRBV7-9; j_call: TRBJ2-3; cdr3_aa: CASTSMRERPDTQYF
d_call: TRBD2; v_call: TRBV7-9; j_call: TRBJ2-7; cdr3_aa: CASSRTSGAPYEQYF
d_call: NA; v_call: TRBV30; j_call: TRBJ1-1; cdr3_aa: CAWSRTEAFF
d_call: NA; v_call: TRBV4-1; j_call: TRBJ1-1; cdr3_aa: CASSQDWAPTLNTEAFF
d_call: TRBD1; v_call: TRBV27; j_call: TRBJ2-7; cdr3_aa: CAIRTGGAEQYF
d_call: TRBD1; v_call: TRBV18; j_call: TRBJ2-7; cdr3_aa: CASSPGQGLTYEQYF
d_call: TRBD2; v_call: TRBV5-1; j_call: TRBJ2-1; cdr3_aa: CASSPGGVWDYNEQFF
d_call: NA; v_call: TRBV5-6; j_call: TRBJ1-1; cdr3_aa: CASSLRRAEAFF
d_call: NA; v_call: TRBV2; j_call: TRBJ2-7; cdr3_aa: CASSARHSDSYEQYF
d_call: NA; v_call: TRBV5-1; j_call: TRBJ2-7; cdr3_aa: CASSSDSPYEQYF
d_call: TRBD2; v_call: TRBV5-1; j_call: TRBJ2-7; cdr3_aa: CASSLVGLASYEQYF
d_call: NA; v_call: TRBV18; j_call: TRBJ2-3; cdr3_aa: CASSPTSTDTQYF
d_call: NA; v_call: TRBV6-1; j_call: TRBJ1-4; cdr3_aa: CASRSTPGGEKLFF
d_call: TRBD1; v_call: TRBV18; j_call: TRBJ1-3; cdr3_aa: CASGRQTGGENTIYF
d_call: NA; v_call: TRBV5-1; j_call: TRBJ2-7; cdr3_aa: CASSSPSRPGFGTSSYEQYF
d_call: NA; v_call: TRBV13; j_call: TRBJ2-2; cdr3_aa: CASSPRNRPAELFF
d_call: NA; v_call: TRBV11-2; j_call: TRBJ2-7; cdr3_aa: CASSLQDRHEQYF
d_call: TRBD1; v_call: TRBV10-3; j_call: TRBJ2-7; cdr3_aa: CAISEFDRDHEQYF
d_call: NA; v_call: TRBV27; j_call: TRBJ1-2; cdr3_aa: CASSFVGGDHGYTF
d_call: NA; v_call: TRBV9; j_call: TRBJ2-3; cdr3_aa: CASSTALDSTDTQYF
d_call: NA; v_call: TRBV30; j_call: TRBJ1-2; cdr3_aa: CAWSVRPGNGYTF
d_call: TRBD2; v_call: TRBV11-2; j_call: TRBJ2-3; cdr3_aa: CASSLGLAGSTDTQYF